Below, 27 T cell receptor beta chains from the same sample are listed, as sequenced in a study of PD-L1 blockade in urothelial cancer. Time point indicated: peripheral blood 6 weeks after treatment start. The assay was immunoSEQ multiplex PCR, and TCRdb's table has in-frame clones only and misses some. The sample records tens of thousands of clones, approximately 85% being singletons. The sequencing used PBMCs, collected around atezolizumab (anti-PD-L1) treatment. These receptors were taken from a man between 65 and 85 years old with urothelial cancer.

This chain connects TRBV6-1 to TRBJ2-5; 9 bases are a match to TRBD2. Germline V CDR1 and CDR2: MNHNS, SASEGT. V was clipped by 1 base and J by 3 bases; unmatched bases: 3. The CDR3 has 15 amino acids. In nucleotides, the CDR3 is TGTGCCAGCAGTGAAGGTAGCGGGAGTAAAGAGACCCAGTACTTC. Translating gives CASSEGSGSKETQYF.

This clone was counted a few times. This chain links TRBV4-1 with TRBJ2-1; D not resolved. The CDR3 consists of 16 residues. Deletions cut 0 bases from V and 7 bases from J, with 16 bases between. Per the germline V gene, CDR1 is MGHRA and CDR2 is YSYEKL. This CDR3 is CASSQDKAAAWNEQFF. DNA of the CDR3: TGCGCCAGCAGCCAAGATAAGGCTGCAGCGTGGAATGAGCAGTTCTTC.

This clone was seen just once. This chain uses TRBV19 with TRBJ1-1, with D possibly matching TRBD1 (6 bases). Trimming left V 5 bases short and J 1 base short, with 8 bases between. In germline, CDR1 is LNHDA, CDR2 SQIVND (reference sequence). The length of the CDR3 is 13 residues. CDR3 region: CASSEQGNTEAFF. In DNA, the CDR3 is TGTGCCAGTAGTGAACAGGGGAACACTGAAGCTTTCTTT.

The CDR3 loop reads CASTHNAVNTGELFF. The CDR3 DNA reads as TGTGCCAGCACCCATAATGCGGTGAACACCGGGGAGCTGTTTTTT. The chain carries TRBV11-2 and TRBJ2-2, with D unresolved. The V end lost 7 bases, the J end lost 1 base, and 13 bases lay between the germline ends. The germline gives CDR1 SGHAT, CDR2 FQNNGV. The CDR3 is 15 residues long.

V usage is TRBV30 and J usage is TRBJ2-7, with 8 bases matching TRBD1. Losses at the gene ends were 5 bases for V and 9 bases for J; bases not matched to a gene: 9. The CDR3 totals 12 residues. Germline CDR1 GTSNPN, CDR2 SVGIG (reference sequence). CDR3 sequence reads: CAWVRGQAMQYF. The CDR3 nucleotides are TGTGCCTGGGTGAGGGGACAGGCTATGCAGTACTTC.

The chain has TRBV2 and TRBJ1-2; TRBD1 matches at 9 bases. In germline, CDR1 is SNHLY, CDR2 FYNNEI. J was trimmed by 5 bases and V by 6 bases; bases with no gene match: 4. The CDR3 contains 13 residues. This CDR3 reads CASSDDRGYGYTF. CDR3 bases: TGTGCCAGCAGCGATGACAGGGGGTATGGCTACACCTTC.

The chain couples TRBV11-2 to TRBJ2-7, with 7 bases fitting TRBD1. With V trimmed by 5 bases and J by 4 bases, 8 bases remained unmatched. The CDR3 runs to 14 residues. Per the germline V gene, CDR1 is SGHAT and CDR2 is FQNNGV. The CDR3 DNA follows: TGTGCCAGCAGCCGGACCAGGGGGTGGTACGAGCAGTACTTC. Translated: CASSRTRGWYEQYF. The full variable domain, with the rest looked up from reference TRBV11-2 and TRBJ2-7, is EAGVAQSPRYKIIEKRQSVAFWCNPISGHATLYWYQQILGQGPKLLIQFQNNGVVDDSQLPKDRFSAERLKGVDSTLKIQPAKLEDSAVYLCASSRTRGWYEQYFGPGTRLTVT.

The rearrangement uses TRBV5-1 and TRBJ2-3, with 10 bases fitting TRBD2. This CDR3 is 17 amino acids long. The V gene's germline CDR1 is SGHRS and CDR2 YFSETQ. V gave up 0 bases and J gave up 3 bases; unmatched junction bases: 7. This CDR3 reads CASSLALASGSTDTQYF. The CDR3 DNA follows: TGCGCCAGCAGCTTGGCCCTCGCTAGCGGGAGTACAGATACGCAGTATTTT.

The V gene is TRBV2, the J gene TRBJ1-1; TRBD1 matches 9 bases. V lost 6 bases to trimming and J lost 8 bases; unmatched junction nucleotides: 13. Germline CDR1 is SNHLY and CDR2 is FYNNEI. The CDR3 runs 15 residues. The CDR3 sequence is CASSPDGTGYTEAFF. DNA for the CDR3: TGTGCCAGCAGCCCGGACGGGACAGGGTATACCGAAGCTTTCTTT.

This clone was observed once. The J gene is TRBJ1-1, the V gene TRBV19; 9 bases fit TRBD1. The CDR3 extends over 16 amino acids. From germline, CDR1 is LNHDA and CDR2 SQIVND (reference sequence). Trimming cost V 3 bases and J 8 bases; bases outside gene matches: 13. CDR3 coding DNA: TGTGCCAGTAGTATCATCCGGGACAGGGCCAAAAGCGAAGCTTTCTTT. As protein: CASSIIRDRAKSEAFF.

This clone was counted a few times. The V and J genes are TRBV5-6 and TRBJ2-5; D remains unclear. The germline CDR1 and CDR2 sequences are SGHDT and YYEEEE. The V end was cut by 5 bases, the J end by 0 bases, with 5 bases between. The CDR3 has 12 amino acids. In nucleotides, the CDR3 is TGTGCCAGCAGTTCGTACCAAGAGACCCAGTACTTC. Its protein is CASSSYQETQYF.

The chain carries TRBV11-2 and TRBJ2-1; D remains unclear. The ends were cut back, 5 bases at V and 2 bases at J, with 7 bases in the middle. This CDR3 region has 13 residues. Germline assignment: CDR1 SGHAT and CDR2 FQNNGV. The CDR3: CASSPFAYNEQFF. CDR3 nucleotide sequence: TGTGCCAGCAGCCCCTTCGCCTACAATGAGCAGTTCTTC. The complete variable domain, with remaining parts taken from reference TRBV11-2 and TRBJ2-1, reads EAGVAQSPRYKIIEKRQSVAFWCNPISGHATLYWYQQILGQGPKLLIQFQNNGVVDDSQLPKDRFSAERLKGVDSTLKIQPAKLEDSAVYLCASSPFAYNEQFFGPGTRLTVL.

The gene calls are TRBV28 and TRBJ1-1, with 10 positions matching TRBD1. Germline V lookup: CDR1 MDHEN, CDR2 SYDVKM. The CDR3 has 16 amino acids. V lost 2 bases, J lost 1 base, and 4 bases stayed unmatched. As DNA, the CDR3 is TGTGCCAGCAGTTTAGGGGACAGGGGATGGAACACTGAAGCTTTCTTT. This translates into CASSLGDRGWNTEAFF.

This chain uses TRBV5-1 with TRBJ2-1, with TRBD2 identical over 14 bases. The germline V gene encodes CDR1 SGHRS and CDR2 YFSETQ. The CDR3 totals 16 residues. With 3 bases clipped from V and 7 bases from J, the junction kept 6 bases outside the gene matches. CDR3 protein: CASSSRLAGGPNEQFF. The CDR3 coding sequence is TGCGCCAGCAGCTCCCGACTAGCGGGAGGGCCTAATGAGCAGTTCTTC.

This chain links TRBV7-9 with TRBJ1-1, with D maybe TRBD1 (5 bases). The germline CDR1 and CDR2 sequences are SEHNR and FQNEAQ (reference sequence). V lost 5 bases and J 0 bases, leaving 13 bases between the germline ends. CDR3 length: 15 amino acids. CDR3 in amino acids: CASSPGLDVNTEAFF. The CDR3 bases are TGTGCCAGCAGCCCAGGGTTGGATGTGAACACTGAAGCTTTCTTT.

V is TRBV18 and J is TRBJ2-1, with 10 bases identical to TRBD2. CDR1 is KGHSH, CDR2 LQKENI, per germline. This CDR3 spans 14 amino acids. J lost 7 bases, V lost 6 bases, and 6 bases had no gene match. CDR3 nucleotide sequence: TGTGCCAGCTCGCCCGGGACTAGCGAGAATGAGCAGTTCTTC. Its protein product is CASSPGTSENEQFF. The full variable domain, completed using reference TRBV18 and TRBJ2-1, is NAGVMQNPRHLVRRRGQEARLRCSPMKGHSHVYWYRQLPEEGLKFMVYLQKENIIDESGMPKERFSAEFPKEGPSILRIQQVVRGDSAAYFCASSPGTSENEQFFGPGTRLTVL.

V gene TRBV5-4 combines with J gene TRBJ1-2; 7 bases match TRBD1. J was trimmed by 2 bases and V by 4 bases; bases with no gene match: 8. Germline-derived CDR1 and CDR2 are SGHNT and YYREEE (reference sequence). CDR3 length equals 15 residues. This chain's CDR3 is CASSPRSGGNYGYTF. The CDR3 coding sequence is TGTGCCAGCAGCCCTCGGTCAGGGGGGAACTATGGCTACACCTTC.

This chain links TRBV5-1 with TRBJ2-1; 10 bases are shared with TRBD2. The germline CDR1 and CDR2 sequences are SGHRS and YFSETQ. The CDR3 totals 15 residues. J lost 10 bases, V lost 2 bases, and 9 bases had no gene match. The CDR3 reads CASSFRLAGAEEQFF. The CDR3 DNA follows: TGCGCCAGCAGCTTTCGCCTAGCGGGAGCAGAAGAGCAGTTCTTC.

The chain employs TRBV19 and TRBJ1-1, with 9 bases identical to TRBD1. The CDR3 consists of 15 residues. The J segment lost 6 bases and the V segment lost 6 bases, leaving 11 bases of the junction unmatched. Germline V gene data show CDR1 as LNHDA and CDR2 as SQIVND (reference sequence). CDR3 DNA sequence: TGTGCCAGTAGGAAAAAGGGACAGGGCATTGCTGAAGCTTTCTTT. Protein: CASRKKGQGIAEAFF. Complete variable domain (other parts from reference TRBV19 and TRBJ1-1): DGGITQSPKYLFRKEGQNVTLSCEQNLNHDAMYWYRQDPGQGLRLIYYSQIVNDFQKGDIAEGYSVSREKKESFPLTVTSAQKNPTAFYLCASRKKGQGIAEAFFGQGTRLTVV.

V and J are TRBV5-4 and TRBJ2-7; TRBD1 aligns across 10 bases. The germline V gene has CDR1 SGHNT and CDR2 YYREEE (reference sequence). The CDR3 has 14 amino acids. V was pared by 3 bases and J by 5 bases, with 5 bases of the junction left unmatched. CDR3 region: CASSYRDRGNEQYF. In DNA, the CDR3 is TGTGCCAGCAGCTACCGGGACAGGGGTAACGAGCAGTACTTC. Looking up the rest from reference TRBV5-4 and TRBJ2-7 gives the full variable domain: ETGVTQSPTHLIKTRGQQVTLRCSSQSGHNTVSWYQQALGQGPQFIFQYYREEENGRGNFPPRFSGLQFPNYSSELNVNALELDDSALYLCASSYRDRGNEQYFGPGTRLTVT.

The chain links TRBV20-1 to TRBJ1-2; the D is unclear. Germline V gene data show CDR1 as DFQATT and CDR2 as SNEGSKA (reference sequence). With 6 bases removed from V and 6 bases from J, the gap between germline ends came to 8 bases. The length of the CDR3 is 10 residues. CDR3 DNA: TGCAGTGCCGACCAGGATGGCTACACCTTC. Its protein is CSADQDGYTF.

The J gene is TRBJ1-2, the V gene TRBV10-3, with 8 bases identical to TRBD1. CDR3 size: 13 residues. Germline V CDR1 and CDR2: ENHRY, SYGVKD. Unmatched junction bases numbered 7, after V lost 5 bases and J lost 8 bases. DNA for the CDR3: TGTGCCATCAGTTCCGGGACAGGCGGAGGCTACACCTTC. It translates to CAISSGTGGGYTF.

A single count supports this clone. J is TRBJ2-7 and V is TRBV30; 7 positions match TRBD2. The CDR3 runs to 16 residues. The V segment lost 2 bases and the J segment 0 bases; nucleotides outside the gene matches: 10. Per the germline V gene, CDR1 is GTSNPN and CDR2 is SVGIG (reference sequence). CDR3 in amino acids: CAWSLGEASGSYEQYF. The CDR3, as DNA: TGTGCCTGGAGTCTAGGGGAGGCTAGCGGCTCCTACGAGCAGTACTTC.

This clone showed up just a few times. The chain has TRBV20-1 and TRBJ1-2; D is uncertain. The CDR3 extends over 11 amino acids. Trimming shortened V by 6 bases and J by 4 bases, and 9 bases separated the two germline ends. Per germline, CDR1 DFQATT and CDR2 SNEGSKA (reference sequence). The CDR3 loop reads CSAEKAYGYTF. CDR3 bases: TGCAGTGCGGAGAAGGCCTATGGCTACACCTTC.

V usage is TRBV6-5 and J usage is TRBJ2-7, with unresolved D. V gave up 2 bases and J gave up 2 bases, with 7 bases separating them. The CDR3 sequence is 13 residues long. The germline CDR1 and CDR2 sequences are MNHEY and SVGAGI. The CDR3 reads CASSYDTAYEQYF. Here the CDR3 DNA reads TGTGCCAGCAGTTACGACACCGCCTACGAGCAGTACTTC.

This clone was seen more than once but under ten times. This CDR3 is CASTRQSTSGYTF. CDR3 in DNA: TGTGCCAGCACCAGGCAATCGACCTCGGGCTACACCTTC. The chain has TRBV2 and TRBJ1-2; D gene uncertain. CDR1 and CDR2 from the germline V gene are SNHLY and FYNNEI. Trimming took off 7 bases at V and 8 bases at J, with 17 bases between the two ends. CDR3 size: 13 residues.

This chain uses TRBV13 with TRBJ2-1; 10 bases map to TRBD1. V lost 4 bases and J lost 10; bases outside the gene matches: 10. Germline V gives CDR1 PRHDT, CDR2 FYEKMQ (reference sequence). This CDR3 is built from 15 residues. Here the CDR3 reads CASSSSGTGVGEQFF. The CDR3 nucleotides are TGTGCCAGCAGCTCCTCTGGGACAGGGGTGGGGGAGCAGTTCTTC.